The 13 T cell receptor beta chains given below trace back to one sample, sequenced in a study of blood T cell repertoires in COVID-19. The table came from immunoSEQ multiplex PCR; TCRdb's copy has only in-frame clones and leaves some out. Here the sample spans tens of thousands of clones, roughly 76% being singletons. Sequenced sample: peripheral blood. The receptors were sampled from an elderly woman with active or convalescent COVID-19.

This clone was observed once. This chain links TRBV19 with TRBJ1-1, with 7 bases fitting TRBD1. V lost 6 bases and J lost 1; bases outside the gene matches: 17. This CDR3 contains 18 residues. CDR1 LNHDA and CDR2 SQIVND come from the germline V gene (reference sequence). Here the CDR3 reads CASRLTGEKGFSNTEAFF. CDR3 in DNA: TGTGCCAGTAGACTCACAGGGGAAAAAGGCTTTTCGAACACTGAAGCTTTCTTT.

V and J are TRBV6-2 or TRBV6-3 and TRBJ1-3, with D perhaps TRBD1 (5 bases). The CDR3 length is 15 residues. Trimming shortened V by 6 bases and J by 2 bases, and 14 bases separated the two germline ends. Germline values: CDR1 MNHEY, CDR2 SVGEGT. The CDR3 protein is CASSPGLFAGNTIYF. Here the CDR3 DNA reads TGTGCCAGCAGCCCGGGACTATTCGCTGGAAACACCATATATTTT.

The V call is TRBV3-1 (or the pseudogene TRBV3-2), the J call TRBJ2-2; tentatively, D is TRBD1 (6 bases). In germline, CDR1 is LGHDT, CDR2 YNNKEL (reference sequence). V shed 5 bases and J shed 0 bases, with 16 bases lying between them. This CDR3 spans 17 amino acids. The CDR3 sequence: CASSFRLDRPNTGELFF. The CDR3 DNA sequence: TGTGCCAGCAGCTTCCGCCTGGACAGACCGAACACCGGGGAGCTGTTTTTT.

The table lists this clone with a few counts. The chain recombines TRBV18 with TRBJ2-5; D might be TRBD1 (6 bases). The CDR3 runs to 14 residues. The V end was cut by 5 bases, the J end by 1 base, with 11 bases between. From germline, CDR1 is KGHSH and CDR2 LQKENI. The DNA for the CDR3 is TGTGCCAGCTCAGCTGGGGGCGCCCAAGAGACCCAGTACTTC. Protein product: CASSAGGAQETQYF. Drawing the rest from reference TRBV18 and TRBJ2-5, the complete variable domain is NAGVMQNPRHLVRRRGQEARLRCSPMKGHSHVYWYRQLPEEGLKFMVYLQKENIIDESGMPKERFSAEFPKEGPSILRIQQVVRGDSAAYFCASSAGGAQETQYFGPGTRLLVL.

In this sample, this clone turned up once. The chain links TRBV6-5 to TRBJ2-3, with 10 bases matching TRBD2. Germline CDR1 MNHEY, CDR2 SVGAGI. The CDR3 contains 15 residues. V shed 6 bases and J 1 base; nucleotides not matched to a gene: 4. The CDR3 loop is CASRSGTSGTDTQYF. The CDR3 DNA sequence: TGTGCCAGCAGATCGGGGACTAGCGGCACAGATACGCAGTATTTT.

The genes are TRBV6-2 or TRBV6-3 and TRBJ1-3; D is unclear. Germline loops: CDR1 MNHEY, CDR2 SVGEGT. This CDR3 comprises 17 residues. Trimming took off 0 bases at V and 0 bases at J, with 12 bases between the two ends. CDR3 DNA sequence: TGTGCCAGCAGTTACTCGAGAGGTCCAAACTCTGGAAACACCATATATTTT. Its translation: CASSYSRGPNSGNTIYF.

The CDR3 is CASSPKGTDSGANVLTF. CDR3 DNA: TGTGCCAGCTCACCAAAAGGGACAGATTCTGGGGCCAACGTCCTGACTTTC. J is TRBJ2-6 and V is TRBV18; 7 bases fit TRBD1. In germline, CDR1 is KGHSH, CDR2 LQKENI. The CDR3 has 17 residues. Trimming at V came to 2 bases and at J to 1 base, leaving 5 bases not matched to a gene.

The chain is built from TRBV29-1 and TRBJ2-5, with TRBD1 matching 10 bases. The V and J ends lost 3 bases and 1 base, in that order; junction bases with no gene match: 2. This CDR3 contains 14 residues. CDR1 and CDR2 from the germline V gene are SQVTM and ANQGSEA. Here the CDR3 reads CSVDRTGGQETQYF. The CDR3 bases are TGCAGCGTTGATAGGACAGGGGGCCAAGAGACCCAGTACTTC.

The rearrangement joins TRBV28 to TRBJ1-5; tentatively, D is TRBD1 (5 bases). CDR1 is MDHEN and CDR2 is SYDVKM in the germline V gene. The CDR3 extends over 13 amino acids. The CDR3 loop is CATRDSPGQPQHF. CDR3 coding DNA: TGTGCGACTAGAGACAGTCCTGGTCAGCCCCAGCATTTT.

The chain has TRBV6-5 and TRBJ1-6, with TRBD1 identical over 8 bases. V lost 0 bases to trimming and J lost 7 bases; unmatched junction nucleotides: 5. The CDR3 runs to 16 residues. Germline values: CDR1 MNHEY, CDR2 SVGAGI. The DNA of the CDR3 is TGTGCCAGCAGTTACTCGATATGGACAGGGAATTCACCCCTCCACTTT. As protein: CASSYSIWTGNSPLHF.

V usage is TRBV11-1 and J usage is TRBJ1-1; D ambiguous. The CDR3 is 11 amino acids. V was clipped by 6 bases and J by 5 bases, with 7 bases between them. CDR1 and CDR2 from the germline V gene are SGHAT and FQDESV (reference sequence). As DNA, the CDR3 is TGTGCCAGCAGGGCAGCGACTGAAGCTTTCTTT. As protein: CASRAATEAFF.

The chain carries TRBV4-2 and TRBJ1-1, with D maybe TRBD1 (5 bases). There are 15 residues in the CDR3. V was pared by 1 base and J by 3 bases, with 12 bases between. Germline V CDR1 and CDR2: LGHNA, YNFKEQ. Here the CDR3 DNA reads TGTGCCAGCAGCCAAGTAGGCTCGGGGGACACTGAAGCTTTCTTT. Protein sequence: CASSQVGSGDTEAFF.

The chain combines TRBV4-3 with TRBJ2-5; 10 nucleotides line up with TRBD2. V gave up 0 bases and J gave up 1 base; unmatched junction bases: 2. This CDR3 comprises 16 residues. Germline-derived CDR1 and CDR2 are LGHNA and YSLEER. CDR3 nucleotides: TGCGCCAGCAGCCAAGACCGACTAGCGGGCCAAGAGACCCAGTACTTC. This encodes CASSQDRLAGQETQYF.